This T cell receptor (beta chain) emerged from a study of blood T cell repertoires in COVID-19. Looking at the study overall: The study drew acute and convalescent COVID-19 samples from the United States, Italy and Spain. From T cells, B-cell-depleted T cells, or PBMCs came the material, which was cDNA or gDNA.

In germline, CDR1 is SGHTA, CDR2 FQGNSA. V shed 2 bases and J shed 0 bases, with 8 bases lying between them. The CDR3 extends over 15 amino acids. Enrolled during active infection, Seattle patients were then followed longitudinally. Original processing methods: Using reference gene primer amplification, nucleated cell counts were estimated. The assay was immunoSEQ multiplex PCR, and TCRdb's table has in-frame clones only and misses some. The D gene and trimming were derived from the DNA, and the V and J assignments and clone size from that table. Among over 150,000 clones listed, roughly 85% were seen once.

The clonotype originates from a woman aged 55-69 years with COVID-19, enrolled during active disease. Sequencing input: peripheral blood. The chain recombines TRBV7-2 with TRBJ2-1; D unclear. The CDR3, as DNA: TGTGCCAGCAGCTTATCGGCTAGCTCCTACAATGAGCAGTTCTTC. It codes for CASSLSASSYNEQFF. Full variable domain (missing parts from reference TRBV7-2 and TRBJ2-1): GAGVSQSPSNKVTEKGKDVELRCDPISGHTALYWYRQSLGQGLEFLIYFQGNSAPDKSGLPSDRFSAERTGGSVSTLTIQRTQQEDSAVYLCASSLSASSYNEQFFGPGTRLTVL.